The following is a T cell receptor beta chain sequence with its context. This sample stems from a study of OX40 agonist ivuxolimab in advanced cancers. This CDR3 comprises 13 residues. Trimming stripped 4 bases from V and 7 bases from J, with 13 bases between. CDR1 SGHTA and CDR2 FQGTGA come from the germline V gene. Here immunoSEQ multiplex PCR was the method, and the copy in TCRdb shows in-frame clones only, minus some. The sample has 60,000 or so clones, about 90% seen once; the top ten hold about 5.1%. The chain links TRBV7-3 to TRBJ1-1; weak D call: TRBD1 (6 bases). The source material was CD4+ or CD8+ T cells sorted from blood, sampled in a trial of the OX40 agonist ivuxolimab. The source of this sequence is an adult with an advanced solid tumor such as melanoma, head and neck, liver or kidney cancer. This CDR3 reads CASSSAGEDEAFF. In DNA, the CDR3 is TGTGCCAGCAGCTCTGCAGGGGAGGATGAAGCTTTCTTT.